This record covers a single T cell receptor (beta chain). This clonotype was detected ten times or more. Its recognized antigen is unknown. No base quality information exists; no much larger clone differs at one position. The data were taken from a study of T-cell reconstitution after alpha-beta-depleted transplantation in children (dated by TCRdb to between 2015 and 2016). For the wider study: Using TCR repertoire profiling, the study quantitatively followed how T-cell immune reconstitution unfolded in children after TCRalphabeta/CD19-depleted allogeneic hematopoietic cell transplantation. Overall study outcomes, separate from this receptor: Apparently early alphabetaT-cell count recovery about two months after transplant reportedly relied on only several hundred rapidly expanded clones derived from non-depleted graft cells. The high TCRbeta diversity at day 60 in some patients was ascribed to recipient T cells and intrathymic progenitors that had survived conditioning. The frequencies of hyperexpanded clones fell over the following months, and after one year, T-cell counts and TCRbeta diversity were mostly attributed to newly produced T cells.

V is pared back by 6 bases and J by 6 bases, with 17 bases lying between the germline termini. The CDR3, from cysteine to phenylalanine, totals 13 residues. Only CDR3 DNA is held: 39 bases, read in frame from base 1. Reading the germline V gene (reference sequence) gives CDR1 DFQATT and CDR2 SNEGSKA. The library relied on PCR. The sequencer listed for this sample is Illumina HiSeq 2500. TCR library preparation used molecular barcoding, with unique molecular identifiers applied to normalize quantification of the TCRbeta repertoire. TCRdb handled the public reads itself, with Q25 trimming in fastp and clone calling in MiXCR, and kept productive beta chains. Rows are unified per CDR3 protein, each entry keeping the most common DNA and genes. The sample yields about 17,000 distinct CDR3 sequences; approximately 5.3% were counted once. The ten largest clones take up about 6.3% of the sample. The meaning of the sample's treatment or condition label: allogeneic hematopoietic cell transplantation with graft depleted of TCRalphabeta T cells and CD19 B cells. TCRalphabeta/CD19-depleted allogeneic hematopoietic cell grafts were given to the transplant recipients, all of whom were children.

Rearrangement joined TRBV20-1 to TRBJ1-2; tentative D gene TRBD1, with 5 bases matching. The source was PBMCs, collected before TCRalphabeta/CD19-depleted stem cell transplant. This TCR derives from a boy between 5 and 17 years old with acute lymphoblastic leukemia, due to receive a stem cell transplant. The nucleotide sequence reads as follows: TGCAGTGCCCCGCGGCGGGTCAGGGATGGCTACACCTTC. This yields the protein CSAPRRVRDGYTF.